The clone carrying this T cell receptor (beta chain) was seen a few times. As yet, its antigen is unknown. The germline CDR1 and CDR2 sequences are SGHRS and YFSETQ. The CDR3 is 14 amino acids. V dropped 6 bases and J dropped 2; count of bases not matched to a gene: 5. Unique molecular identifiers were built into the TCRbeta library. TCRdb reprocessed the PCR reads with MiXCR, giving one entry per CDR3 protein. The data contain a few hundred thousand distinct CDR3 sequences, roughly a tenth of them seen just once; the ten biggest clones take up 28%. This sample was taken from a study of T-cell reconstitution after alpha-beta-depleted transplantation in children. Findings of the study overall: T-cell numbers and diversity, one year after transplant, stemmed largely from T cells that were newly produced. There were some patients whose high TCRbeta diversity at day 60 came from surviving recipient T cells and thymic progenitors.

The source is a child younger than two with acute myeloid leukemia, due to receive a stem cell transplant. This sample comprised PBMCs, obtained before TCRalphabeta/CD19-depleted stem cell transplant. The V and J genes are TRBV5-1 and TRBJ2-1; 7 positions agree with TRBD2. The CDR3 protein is CASTLGTTYNEQFF. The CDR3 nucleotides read TGCGCCAGCACCCTCGGGACTACCTACAATGAGCAGTTCTTC. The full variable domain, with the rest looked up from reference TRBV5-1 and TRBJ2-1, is KAGVTQTPRYLIKTRGQQVTLSCSPISGHRSVSWYQQTPGQGLQFLFEYFSETQRNKGNFPGRFSGRQFSNSRSEMNVSTLELGDSALYLCASTLGTTYNEQFFGPGTRLTVL.